This T cell receptor beta chain stems from a study of cytomegalovirus exposure and HLA in healthy donors. About this clone itself: No antigen is known for it.

Findings and caveats of the study: Later analysis reportedly placed an Asian-associated ancestry cluster below the roughly 600-donor mean in N-insertions.

V gave up 4 bases and J gave up 8 bases; unmatched junction bases: 8. CDR1 and CDR2 from the germline V gene are GTSNPN and SVGIG (reference sequence). The CDR3 is made up of 14 amino acids. Although they were nominally healthy when sampled, donors likely had unrecorded immune exposures. PCR employed 60 Vbeta and 13 Jbeta primers. Produced via immunoSEQ multiplex PCR; TCRdb's table is partial and in-frame only. The sample has about 64,000 clones; around 82% are singletons. The source is a young man in good health and CMV-seropositive. The sample comprised PBMCs. This chain connects TRBV30 to TRBJ1-6; 7 bases map to TRBD1. CDR3 nucleotide sequence: TGTGCCTGGAATCTCCGGGACAGCCATTCACCCCTCCACTTT. As protein: CAWNLRDSHSPLHF.